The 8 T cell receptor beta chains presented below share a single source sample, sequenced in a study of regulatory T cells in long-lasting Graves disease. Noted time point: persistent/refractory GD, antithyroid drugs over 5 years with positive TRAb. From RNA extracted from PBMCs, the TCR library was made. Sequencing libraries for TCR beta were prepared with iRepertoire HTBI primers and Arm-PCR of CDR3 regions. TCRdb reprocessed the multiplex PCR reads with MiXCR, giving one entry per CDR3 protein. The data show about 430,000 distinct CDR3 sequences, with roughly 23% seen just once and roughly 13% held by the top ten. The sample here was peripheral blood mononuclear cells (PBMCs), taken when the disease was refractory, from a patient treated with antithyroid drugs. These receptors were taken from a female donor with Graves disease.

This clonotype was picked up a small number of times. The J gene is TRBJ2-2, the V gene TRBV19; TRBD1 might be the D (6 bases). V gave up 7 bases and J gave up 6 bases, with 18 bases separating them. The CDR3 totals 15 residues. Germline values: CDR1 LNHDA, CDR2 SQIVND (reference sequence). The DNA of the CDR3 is TGTGCCAGTACCGCCGCGACAGGTTCCCCCGGGGAGCTGTTTTTT. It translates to CASTAATGSPGELFF.

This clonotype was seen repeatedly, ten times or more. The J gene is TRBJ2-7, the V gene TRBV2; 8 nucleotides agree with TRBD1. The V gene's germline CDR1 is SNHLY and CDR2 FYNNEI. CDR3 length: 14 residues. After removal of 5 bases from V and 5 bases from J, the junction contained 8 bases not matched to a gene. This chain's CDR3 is CASSTSGTGDEQYF. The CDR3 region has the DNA TGTGCCAGCAGTACCTCCGGGACAGGAGACGAGCAGTACTTC.

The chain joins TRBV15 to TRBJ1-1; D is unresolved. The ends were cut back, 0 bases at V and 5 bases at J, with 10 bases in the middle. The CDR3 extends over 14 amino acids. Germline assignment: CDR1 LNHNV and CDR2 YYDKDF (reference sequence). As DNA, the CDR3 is TGTGCCACCAGCAGAGATGATTCCGATACTGAAGCTTTCTTT. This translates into CATSRDDSDTEAFF.

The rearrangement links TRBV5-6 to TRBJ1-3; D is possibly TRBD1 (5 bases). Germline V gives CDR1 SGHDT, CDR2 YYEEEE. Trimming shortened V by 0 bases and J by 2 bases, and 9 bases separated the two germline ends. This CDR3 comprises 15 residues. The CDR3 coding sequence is TGTGCCAGCAGCTTGGATTGGGGCGCTGGAAACACCATATATTTT. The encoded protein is CASSLDWGAGNTIYF.

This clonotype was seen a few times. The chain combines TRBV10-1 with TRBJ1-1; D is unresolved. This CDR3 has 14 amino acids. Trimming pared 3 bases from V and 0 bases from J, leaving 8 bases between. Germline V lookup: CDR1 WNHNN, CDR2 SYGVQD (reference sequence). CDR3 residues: CASSETAMNTEAFF. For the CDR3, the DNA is TGCGCCAGCAGTGAAACAGCTATGAACACTGAAGCTTTCTTT.

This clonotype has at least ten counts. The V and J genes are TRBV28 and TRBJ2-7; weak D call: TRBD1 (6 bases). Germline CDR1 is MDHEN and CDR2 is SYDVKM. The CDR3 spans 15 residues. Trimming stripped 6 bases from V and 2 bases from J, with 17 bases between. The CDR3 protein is CASSRRTVAAYEQYF. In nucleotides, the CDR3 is TGTGCCAGCAGCCGCCGGACAGTTGCAGCCTACGAGCAGTACTTC.

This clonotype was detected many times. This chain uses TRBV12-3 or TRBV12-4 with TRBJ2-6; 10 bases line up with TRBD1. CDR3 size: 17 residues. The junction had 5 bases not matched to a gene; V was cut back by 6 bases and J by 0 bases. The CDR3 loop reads CASSRQGATSGANVLTF. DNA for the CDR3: TGTGCCAGCAGCCGACAGGGGGCCACCTCTGGGGCCAACGTCCTGACTTTC.

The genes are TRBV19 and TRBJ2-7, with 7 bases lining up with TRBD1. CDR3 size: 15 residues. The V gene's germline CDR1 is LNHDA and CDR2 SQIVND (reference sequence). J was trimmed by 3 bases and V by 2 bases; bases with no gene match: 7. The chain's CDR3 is CASSITPGQSYEQYF. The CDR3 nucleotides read TGTGCCAGTAGTATAACGCCGGGACAGAGCTACGAGCAGTACTTC.